This is a list of T cell receptor beta chains from one sample in a study of blood T cell repertoires in COVID-19. Profiled with immunoSEQ multiplex PCR; TCRdb holds only in-frame clones, not every one. The sample shows about 280,000 clones, around nine tenths of them seen only once. The sequencing sample was made of PBMCs or T cells enriched from blood (not recorded which). Receptors originate from a woman aged 40 to 55 who had recovered from COVID-19. Each CDR3 is given with its conserved first and last residue. The order of the fields is J gene, clone size, D gene, V gene, CDR3 DNA, CDR3 protein. D genes are given only for firm matches. Clone size is stated in some rows and not others, as once, few, many or a class when expanded.

j_call: TRBJ1-2
clone_size: -
d_call: -
v_call: TRBV4-3
cdr3_nt: TGCGCCCGCAGCCGGGGGGAGGGGGACTATGGCTACACCTTC
cdr3_aa: CARSRGEGDYGYTF

j_call: TRBJ2-7
clone_size: once
d_call: TRBD1
v_call: TRBV6-5
cdr3_nt: TGTGCCAGCAGCCCGGGACAGCCAGGGTCCTACGAGCAGTACTTC
cdr3_aa: CASSPGQPGSYEQYF

j_call: TRBJ2-7
clone_size: once
d_call: -
v_call: TRBV15
cdr3_nt: TGTGCCACCAGCAGAGATTTGCGGTACGAGCAGTACTTC
cdr3_aa: CATSRDLRYEQYF

j_call: TRBJ1-1
clone_size: -
d_call: -
v_call: TRBV12-3/TRBV12-4
cdr3_nt: TGTGCCAGCAGGCTTGCGATGAACACTGAAGCTTTCTTT
cdr3_aa: CASRLAMNTEAFF

j_call: TRBJ2-4
clone_size: -
d_call: -
v_call: TRBV6-2/TRBV6-3
cdr3_nt: TGTGCCAGCAGTTACTCTTTTAGCGCCAAAAACATTCAGTACTTC
cdr3_aa: CASSYSFSAKNIQYF

j_call: TRBJ2-5
clone_size: -
d_call: TRBD2
v_call: TRBV5-4
cdr3_nt: TGTGCCAGCAGCCGCCTGACTAGCAGAGGGACCCAGTACTTC
cdr3_aa: CASSRLTSRGTQYF

j_call: TRBJ2-1
clone_size: -
d_call: -
v_call: TRBV28
cdr3_nt: TGTGCCAGCAGATACTCGGACAGCTCCTACAATGAGCAGTTCTTC
cdr3_aa: CASRYSDSSYNEQFF

j_call: TRBJ1-1
clone_size: -
d_call: -
v_call: TRBV11-2
cdr3_nt: TGTGCCAGCAGCTTACAGGGCCGTCAAGCTTTCTTT
cdr3_aa: CASSLQGRQAFF

j_call: TRBJ2-7
clone_size: -
d_call: -
v_call: TRBV18
cdr3_nt: TGTGCCAGCTCACCCGGTAGCTACGAGCAGTACTTC
cdr3_aa: CASSPGSYEQYF

j_call: TRBJ1-5
clone_size: -
d_call: -
v_call: TRBV19
cdr3_nt: TGTGCCAGTAGTATGCTGGGCACAGTTAGCAATCAGCCCCAGCATTTT
cdr3_aa: CASSMLGTVSNQPQHF

j_call: TRBJ2-3
clone_size: -
d_call: -
v_call: TRBV19
cdr3_nt: TGTGCCAGTCGGCAGGGAAGCACAGATACGCAGTATTTT
cdr3_aa: CASRQGSTDTQYF

j_call: TRBJ1-1
clone_size: -
d_call: -
v_call: TRBV5-6
cdr3_nt: TGTGCCAGCAGCTTTGGTTCTAACCCCATGAACACTGAAGCTTTCTTT
cdr3_aa: CASSFGSNPMNTEAFF

j_call: TRBJ2-3
clone_size: once
d_call: TRBD2
v_call: TRBV7-2
cdr3_nt: TGTGCCAGCAGCTCGGGACTAGCGGGAGGGCAAGATACGCAGTATTTT
cdr3_aa: CASSSGLAGGQDTQYF

j_call: TRBJ2-2
clone_size: -
d_call: -
v_call: TRBV18
cdr3_nt: TGTGCCAGCTCACCCTGGGGCGCCGGGGAGCTGTTTTTT
cdr3_aa: CASSPWGAGELFF

j_call: TRBJ2-7
clone_size: -
d_call: -
v_call: TRBV7-9
cdr3_nt: TGTGCCACCAACAGGGAAGCCTACCGGGGGGCGGGTTCTTCCGAGCAGTACTTC
cdr3_aa: CATNREAYRGAGSSEQYF

j_call: TRBJ2-5
clone_size: once
d_call: -
v_call: TRBV7-2
cdr3_nt: TGTGCCAGCAGCGCGACTAGTCTAGAGACCCAGTACTTC
cdr3_aa: CASSATSLETQYF